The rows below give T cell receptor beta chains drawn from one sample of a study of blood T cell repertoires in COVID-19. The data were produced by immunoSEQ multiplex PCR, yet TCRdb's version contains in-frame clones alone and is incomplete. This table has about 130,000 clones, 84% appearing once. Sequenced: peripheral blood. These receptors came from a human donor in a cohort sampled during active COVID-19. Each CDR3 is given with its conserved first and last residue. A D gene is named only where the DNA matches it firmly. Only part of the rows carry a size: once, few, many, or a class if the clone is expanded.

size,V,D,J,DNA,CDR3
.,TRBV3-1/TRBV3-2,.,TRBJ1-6,TGTGCCAGCAGCCAAGATATGACAGCATCACCCCTCCACTTT,CASSQDMTASPLHF
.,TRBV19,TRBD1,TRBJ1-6,TGTGCCAGTCGGGACAGGGGGAGAGGTTCACCCCTCCACTTT,CASRDRGRGSPLHF
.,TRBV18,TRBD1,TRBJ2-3,TGTGCCAGCTCACCCCCCCGCAGGGGGTCATCAGATACGCAGTATTTT,CASSPPRRGSSDTQYF
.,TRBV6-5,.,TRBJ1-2,TGTGCCAGCAAGAACAGGCGTGACTATGGCTACACCTTC,CASKNRRDYGYTF
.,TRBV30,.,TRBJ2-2,TGTGCCTGGAGTTCACAGGGTAGGGAGCTGTTTTTT,CAWSSQGRELFF
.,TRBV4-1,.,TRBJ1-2,TGCGCCAGCAGCCAAGCGGCGGACTACGGCTACACCTTC,CASSQAADYGYTF
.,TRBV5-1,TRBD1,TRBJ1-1,TGCGCCAGCAGCTTGGGGTTCGGACAGGCCGTGAACACTGAAGCTTTCTTT,CASSLGFGQAVNTEAFF
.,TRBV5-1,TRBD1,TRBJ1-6,TGCGCCAGCAGCTTGGGTACGGGACAGCATAATTCACCCCTCCACTTT,CASSLGTGQHNSPLHF
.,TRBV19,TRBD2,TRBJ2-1,TGTGCCAGTAGTAAAACTAGCGGGGCACACAATGAGCAGTTCTTC,CASSKTSGAHNEQFF
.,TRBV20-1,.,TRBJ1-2,TGCAGTGCCAGGAACGTGGGCGGCTACACCTTC,CSARNVGGYTF
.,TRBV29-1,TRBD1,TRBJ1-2,TGCAGCGTTCACAGGGGTGCGAGCTATGGCTACACCTTC,CSVHRGASYGYTF
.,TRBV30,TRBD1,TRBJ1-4,TGTGCCTGGAGTTTTGACAGGGGCAGGGGACTGTTTTTT,CAWSFDRGRGLFF
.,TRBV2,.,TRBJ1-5,TGTGCCAGCAGTGAAAGCTCCAATCAGCCCCAGCATTTT,CASSESSNQPQHF
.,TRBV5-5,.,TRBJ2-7,TGTGCCAGCAGGTATCTCAGCGGGGGACAGAGCGAGCAGTACTTC,CASRYLSGGQSEQYF
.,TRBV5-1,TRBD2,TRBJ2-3,TGCGCCAGCAGCCCGATAGCGGGGGGGGCCACAGATACGCAGTATTTT,CASSPIAGGATDTQYF
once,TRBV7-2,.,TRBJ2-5,TGTGCCAGCAGCTTATATCCCCTACAGGAGACCCAGTACTTC,CASSLYPLQETQYF